The 5 T cell receptor beta chains given below trace back to one sample, sequenced in a study of cytomegalovirus exposure and HLA in healthy donors. The PCR made use of 60 Vbeta and 13 Jbeta primers. Here immunoSEQ multiplex PCR was the method, and the copy in TCRdb shows in-frame clones only, minus some. This sample has roughly 100,000 clones, with roughly 71% found just once. Sequenced sample: PBMCs. The receptors originated from a man aged 45-65 years in good health and CMV-seronegative.

In this sample, this clone turned up a few times. V gene TRBV11-2 combines with J gene TRBJ2-5, with TRBD2 as a possible D gene (6 bases). Germline V gives CDR1 SGHAT, CDR2 FQNNGV. The CDR3 covers 17 residues. The V gene lost 5 bases and the J gene lost 5 bases, with 24 bases spanning the gap. The CDR3 protein is CASSRGTPRTPGETQYF. CDR3 coding DNA: TGTGCCAGCAGCCGGGGGACTCCACGGACCCCAGGGGAGACCCAGTACTTC. The entire variable domain, with the rest obtained from reference TRBV11-2 and TRBJ2-5, is as follows: EAGVAQSPRYKIIEKRQSVAFWCNPISGHATLYWYQQILGQGPKLLIQFQNNGVVDDSQLPKDRFSAERLKGVDSTLKIQPAKLEDSAVYLCASSRGTPRTPGETQYFGPGTRLLVL.

The chain is built from TRBV18 and TRBJ2-7; D is perhaps TRBD1 (6 bases). V shed 6 bases and J shed 1 base, with 13 bases lying between them. CDR1 KGHSH and CDR2 LQKENI come from the germline V gene. This CDR3 comprises 14 residues. The CDR3 region is CASSPGTHSYEQYF. The CDR3 DNA sequence: TGTGCCAGCTCCCCCGGGACACATTCCTACGAGCAGTACTTC.

The chain combines TRBV7-9 with TRBJ1-3; the D gene is possibly TRBD1 (5 bases). The germline V gene encodes CDR1 SEHNR and CDR2 FQNEAQ (reference sequence). Between the trimmed V and J ends, which lost 5 bases and 0 bases, there was a span of 11 bases. The CDR3 contains 15 residues. The CDR3 DNA follows: TGTGCCAGCAGCATTCAGGGCTCCTCTGGAAACACCATATATTTT. Protein sequence: CASSIQGSSGNTIYF. The whole variable domain, filled in from reference TRBV7-9 and TRBJ1-3, reads DTGVSQNPRHKITKRGQNVTFRCDPISEHNRLYWYRQTLGQGPEFLTYFQNEAQLEKSRLLSDRFSAERPKGSFSTLEIQRTEQGDSAMYLCASSIQGSSGNTIYFGEGSWLTVV.

This chain connects TRBV6-5 to TRBJ2-2; maybe TRBD2 (6 bases). Trimming pared 4 bases from V and 6 bases from J, leaving 18 bases between. There are 16 residues in the CDR3. The V gene's germline CDR1 is MNHEY and CDR2 SVGAGI. Written as DNA, the CDR3 is TGTGCCAGCAGTTGGGTAGGGCGGGTAGCGGCCGGGGAGCTGTTTTTT. Translating gives CASSWVGRVAAGELFF.

The sample holds a few counts of this clone. The chain is built from TRBV7-2 and TRBJ2-3, with D perhaps TRBD2 (6 bases). V was trimmed by 3 bases and J by 3 bases, leaving 10 bases between them. The CDR3 is made up of 14 amino acids. From germline, CDR1 is SGHTA and CDR2 FQGNSA. The CDR3 spells CASSLAGITDTQYF. DNA of the CDR3: TGTGCCAGCAGCTTGGCGGGGATTACAGATACGCAGTATTTT.